This TCR beta chain is from a study of T cells in Graves' hyperthyroidism and ophthalmopathy. The TCR beta CDR3 regions underwent amplification using RNA transcripts as the source. An initial round of RT-PCR targeting the TCR CDR3 relied on the HTBI primer set. TCRdb re-called the multiplex PCR reads with MiXCR, one entry per CDR3 protein. Of around 350,000 distinct CDR3 sequences in the sample, about a sixth were seen once. The table lists this clonotype with many counts. This CDR3 has 16 residues. V gave up 0 bases and J gave up 7 bases; unmatched junction bases: 5. Germline CDR1 and CDR2: GTSNPN and SVGIG (reference sequence).

The TCR sequence derives from a woman in her 30s with Graves' hyperthyroidism that later progressed to Graves' ophthalmopathy. The chain joins TRBV30 to TRBJ2-1, with TRBD2 matching over 14 bases. What was sequenced was blood. The CDR3: CAWSVWGLAGENEQFF. The CDR3 nucleotides are TGTGCCTGGAGTGTATGGGGACTAGCGGGAGAGAATGAGCAGTTCTTC.